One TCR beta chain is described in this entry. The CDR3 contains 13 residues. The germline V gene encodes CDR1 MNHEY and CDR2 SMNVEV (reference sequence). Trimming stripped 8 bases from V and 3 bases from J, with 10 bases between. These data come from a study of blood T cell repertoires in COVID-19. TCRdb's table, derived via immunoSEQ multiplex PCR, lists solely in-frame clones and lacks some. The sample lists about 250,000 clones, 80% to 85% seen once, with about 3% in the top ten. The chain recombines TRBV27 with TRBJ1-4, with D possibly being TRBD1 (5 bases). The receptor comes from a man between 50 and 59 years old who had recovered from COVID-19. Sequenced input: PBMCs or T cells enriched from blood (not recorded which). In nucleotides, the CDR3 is TGTGCCAGCGGAGGAGGGGCTAATGAAAAACTGTTTTTT. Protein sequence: CASGGGANEKLFF.